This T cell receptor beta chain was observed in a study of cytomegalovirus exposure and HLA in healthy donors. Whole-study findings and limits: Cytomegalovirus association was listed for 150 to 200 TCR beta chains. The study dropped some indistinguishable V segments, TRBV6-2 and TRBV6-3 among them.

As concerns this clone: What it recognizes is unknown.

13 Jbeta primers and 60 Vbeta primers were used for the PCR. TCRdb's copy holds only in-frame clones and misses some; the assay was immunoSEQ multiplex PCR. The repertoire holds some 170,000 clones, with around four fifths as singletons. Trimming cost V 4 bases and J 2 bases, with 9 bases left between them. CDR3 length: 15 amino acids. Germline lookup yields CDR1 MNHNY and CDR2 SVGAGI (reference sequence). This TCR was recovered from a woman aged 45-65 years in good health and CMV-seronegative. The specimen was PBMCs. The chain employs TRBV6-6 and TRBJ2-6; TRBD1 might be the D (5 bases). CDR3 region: CASSLTGAGANVLTF. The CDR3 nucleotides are TGTGCCAGCAGTTTAACAGGAGCTGGGGCCAACGTCCTGACTTTC.